This T cell receptor (beta chain) was identified during a study of T cell responses to AZD1222 COVID-19 vaccine. V was clipped by 6 bases and J by 0 bases; unmatched bases: 5. CDR1 and CDR2 from the germline V gene are SGHVS and FQNEAQ. There are 15 residues in the CDR3. The method was immunoSEQ multiplex PCR; TCRdb's version includes in-frame clones alone and lacks a portion of them. Here the sample spans about 42,000 clones, around 80% being singletons. The clonotype originates from an adult who received the AZD1222 COVID-19 vaccine. The chain joins TRBV7-8 to TRBJ2-5; 9 bases agree with TRBD2. The starting material was peripheral blood, obtained 28 days after the second AZD1222 dose. The CDR3 reads CASSSTSGYQETQYF. For the CDR3, the DNA is TGTGCCAGCAGTTCTACTAGCGGGTACCAAGAGACCCAGTACTTC.